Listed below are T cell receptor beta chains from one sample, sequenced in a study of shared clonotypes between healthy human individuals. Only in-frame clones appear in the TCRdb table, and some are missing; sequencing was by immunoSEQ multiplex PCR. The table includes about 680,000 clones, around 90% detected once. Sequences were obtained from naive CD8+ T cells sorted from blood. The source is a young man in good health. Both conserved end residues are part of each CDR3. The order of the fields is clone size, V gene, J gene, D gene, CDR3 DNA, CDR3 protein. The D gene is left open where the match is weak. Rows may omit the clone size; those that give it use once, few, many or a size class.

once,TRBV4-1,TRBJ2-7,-,TGCGCCAGCAGCCAAGTTTCGGGCGACGAGCAGTACTTC,CASSQVSGDEQYF
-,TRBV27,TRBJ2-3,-,TGTGCCAGCAGTAGGGACACCCCCAATACGCAGTATTTT,CASSRDTPNTQYF
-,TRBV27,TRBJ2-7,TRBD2,TGTGCCAGCAGTTTATTCTCAGCGGGAGGGCCGGGGGAGCAGTACTTC,CASSLFSAGGPGEQYF
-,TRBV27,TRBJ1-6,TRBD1,TGTGCCAGCAGTGAGACAGGGCTAAGGTCACCCCTCCACTTT,CASSETGLRSPLHF
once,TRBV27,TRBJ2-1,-,TGTGCCAGCAGTTCCCGGGACGGATACAATGAGCAGTTCTTC,CASSSRDGYNEQFF
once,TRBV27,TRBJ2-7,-,TGTGCCAGCAGTTTAACGGGGGGCGAAACGACCTACGAGCAGTACTTC,CASSLTGGETTYEQYF
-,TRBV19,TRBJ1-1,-,TGTGCCAGTAGTATAGGTTCGAACACTGAAGCTTTCTTT,CASSIGSNTEAFF
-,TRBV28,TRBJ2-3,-,TGTGCCAGCAGACTACCCCGTACAGATACGCAGTATTTT,CASRLPRTDTQYF
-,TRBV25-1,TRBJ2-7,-,TGTGCCAGCAGTGATAGCGGCTACGAGCAGTACTTC,CASSDSGYEQYF
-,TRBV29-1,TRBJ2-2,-,TGCAGCTACTGGGGGTGGGAGAAAGACACCGGGGAGCTGTTTTTT,CSYWGWEKDTGELFF
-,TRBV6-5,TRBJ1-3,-,TGTGCCAGCAGTTTCAACAGGGACTACTCTGGAAACACCATATATTTT,CASSFNRDYSGNTIYF
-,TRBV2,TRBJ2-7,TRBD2,TGTGCCAGCAGGGAGAGACTAGCGGGAGGGCCGTCCGAGCAGTACTTC,CASRERLAGGPSEQYF
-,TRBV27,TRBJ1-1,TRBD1,TGTGCCAGCAGGGCCCCGGGACAGCTGAACACTGAAGCTTTCTTT,CASRAPGQLNTEAFF
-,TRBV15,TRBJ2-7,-,TGTGCCACCAGCAGAGATCGGAGCAGGGTGGGCGAGCAGTACTTC,CATSRDRSRVGEQYF
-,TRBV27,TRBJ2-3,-,TGCGCCAGCAGTTTTTTCAGGAGCACAGATACGCAGTATTTT,CASSFFRSTDTQYF
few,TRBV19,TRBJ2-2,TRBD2,TGTGCCAGTAGTATAGATCCGGGACTAGTCGACACCGGGGAGCTGTTTTTT,CASSIDPGLVDTGELFF
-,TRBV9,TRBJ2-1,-,TGTGCCAGCAGCTCCTCCGGGACATCTTACAATGAGCAGTTCTTC,CASSSSGTSYNEQFF
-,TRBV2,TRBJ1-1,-,TGTGCCAGCAGGGGGAAGAAAGCTTTCTTT,CASRGKKAFF
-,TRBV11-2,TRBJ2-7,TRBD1,TGTGCCAGCAGCTCCCGGGACAGGGGGAGCGAGCAGTACTTC,CASSSRDRGSEQYF
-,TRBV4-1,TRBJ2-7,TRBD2,TGCGCCAGCAGCCAAGTTTTATTAGGAGGGGAGGGCTACGAGCAGTACTTC,CASSQVLLGGEGYEQYF
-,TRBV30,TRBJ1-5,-,TGTGCCTGGAGTGTATACGGGGCCAATCAGCCCCAGCATTTT,CAWSVYGANQPQHF
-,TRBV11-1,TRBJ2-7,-,TGTGCCAGCAGCCCAACGGGGGGCCGGAGCTACGAGCAGTACTTC,CASSPTGGRSYEQYF
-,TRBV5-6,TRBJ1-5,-,TGTGCCAGCAGCTTGGCGGGGATTAGCAATCAGCCCCAGCATTTT,CASSLAGISNQPQHF
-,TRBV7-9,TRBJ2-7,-,TGTGCCAGCAGCTTAGGTGGTTTCTACGAGCAGTACTTC,CASSLGGFYEQYF
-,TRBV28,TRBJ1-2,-,TGTGCCAGCAGTTTAACCGATACGAACTATGGCTACACCTTC,CASSLTDTNYGYTF
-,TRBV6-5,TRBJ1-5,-,TGTGCCAGCAGTTACTCCGGACAGCTCAATCAGCCCCAGCATTTT,CASSYSGQLNQPQHF
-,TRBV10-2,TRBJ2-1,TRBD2,TGCGCCAGCAGCCTAGCGGGAGGGCCGGGGGATGAGCAGTTCTTC,CASSLAGGPGDEQFF
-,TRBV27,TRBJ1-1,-,TGTGCCAGCAGTTGGCAGGAAAACACTGAAGCTTTCTTT,CASSWQENTEAFF
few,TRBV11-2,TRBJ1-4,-,TGTGCCAGCAGGGAGGGAGGGGAAAAACTGTTTTTT,CASREGGEKLFF
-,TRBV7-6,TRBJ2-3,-,TGTGCCAGCAGCCAGAGCGACCTCACAGATACGCAGTATTTT,CASSQSDLTDTQYF
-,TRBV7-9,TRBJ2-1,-,TGTGCCAGCAGCTTAGGGAATGAGCAGTTCTTC,CASSLGNEQFF
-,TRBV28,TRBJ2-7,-,TGTGCCAGCAGAGAGCGACTGAGGAGCTCCTACGAGCAGTACTTC,CASRERLRSSYEQYF
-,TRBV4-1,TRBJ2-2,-,TGCGCCAGCAGCCAAGAACCCCTAAAAGTCACCGGGGAGCTGTTTTTT,CASSQEPLKVTGELFF
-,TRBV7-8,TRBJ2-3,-,TGTGCCAGCAGCTTATTGCCCGTAGCAGATACGCAGTATTTT,CASSLLPVADTQYF
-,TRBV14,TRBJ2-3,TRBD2,TGTGCCAGCAGCCAAGTAATAGGTAGCGGGAGATTCGCAGATACGCAGTATTTT,CASSQVIGSGRFADTQYF
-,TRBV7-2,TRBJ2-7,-,TGTGCCAGCAGCCCCGGGGTCCCGCCGCTGCAGTACTTC,CASSPGVPPLQYF
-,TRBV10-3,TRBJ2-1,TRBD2,TGTGCCATCAGTACCGGGACTAGCGGAGTTTGGAATTACAATGAGCAGTTCTTC,CAISTGTSGVWNYNEQFF
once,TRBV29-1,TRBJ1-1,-,TGCAGCGTTGAAGCTCTGAACACTGAAGCTTTCTTT,CSVEALNTEAFF
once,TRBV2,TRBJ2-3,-,TGTGCCAGCAGTGGCGGGGCTACCCTATACACAGATACGCAGTATTTT,CASSGGATLYTDTQYF
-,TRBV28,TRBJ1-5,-,TGTGCCAGCAGTTTTCCGGAGGAAAGACCCATAAAGCCCCAGCATTTT,CASSFPEERPIKPQHF
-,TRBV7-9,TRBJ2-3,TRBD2,TGTGCCAGCAGCTTGACTAGCGGGAGGGCCACAGATACGCAGTATTTT,CASSLTSGRATDTQYF
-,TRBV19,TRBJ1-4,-,TGTGCCACCTCCCGCCAGGGTGGGGGAAAACTGTTTTTT,CATSRQGGGKLFF
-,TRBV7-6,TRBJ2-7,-,TGTGCCAGCAGCTTACAGGCCCAAGGTATTACGAATGGAGAGCAGTACTTC,CASSLQAQGITNGEQYF
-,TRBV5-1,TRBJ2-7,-,TGCGCCAGCAGCTTTCTACGGGATCATGACGAGCAGTACTTC,CASSFLRDHDEQYF
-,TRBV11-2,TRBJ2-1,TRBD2,TGTGCCAGCAGCTCCCCGGCGGGAGGTGGCTACAATGAGCAGTTCTTC,CASSSPAGGGYNEQFF
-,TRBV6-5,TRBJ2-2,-,TGTGCCAGCAGTTACGTCCAGGGGTTGGGCGGGGAGCTGTTTTTT,CASSYVQGLGGELFF
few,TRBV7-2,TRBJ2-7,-,TGTGCCAGCAGCACCCTATCCCCGTACGAGCAGTACTTC,CASSTLSPYEQYF
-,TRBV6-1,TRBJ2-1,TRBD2,TGTGCCATTGGTTCGGGACTAGCGGGCATTGAGCAGTTCTTC,CAIGSGLAGIEQFF
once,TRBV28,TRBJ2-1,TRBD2,TGTGCCAGCAGTTCCTCTGGCCTTAGGGGGACTAGCGGGAGATTAGCCTACAATGAGCAGTTCTTC,CASSSSGLRGTSGRLAYNEQFF
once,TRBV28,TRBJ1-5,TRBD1,TGTGCCAGCAGTTTAGGGACAGGGTATTTTCAGCCCCAGCATTTT,CASSLGTGYFQPQHF
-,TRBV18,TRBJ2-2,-,TGTGCCAGCTCACCCCTCGGGTCCACGCAGGCGAACACCGGGGAGCTGTTTTTT,CASSPLGSTQANTGELFF
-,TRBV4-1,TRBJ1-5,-,TGCGCCAGCAGCCCCACCTTCAATCAGCCCCAGCATTTT,CASSPTFNQPQHF
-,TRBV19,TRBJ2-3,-,TGTGCCAGTAGTACACACCGCTTCGCTGGCCAGTTAAAGGATACGCAGTATTTT,CASSTHRFAGQLKDTQYF
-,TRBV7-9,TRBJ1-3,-,TGTGCCAGCAACAAAGATGGGGAATACACCATATATTTT,CASNKDGEYTIYF
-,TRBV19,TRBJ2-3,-,TGTGCCAGTAGCAGCCAGAGCACAGATACGCAGTATTTT,CASSSQSTDTQYF
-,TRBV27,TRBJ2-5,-,TGTGCCAGCAGTTTAGTGGGCAGGCCAAAGTACTTC,CASSLVGRPKYF
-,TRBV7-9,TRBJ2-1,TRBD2,TGTGCCAGCAGCCGTGGCAGCGGGAGCTCCTACAATGAGCAGTTCTTC,CASSRGSGSSYNEQFF